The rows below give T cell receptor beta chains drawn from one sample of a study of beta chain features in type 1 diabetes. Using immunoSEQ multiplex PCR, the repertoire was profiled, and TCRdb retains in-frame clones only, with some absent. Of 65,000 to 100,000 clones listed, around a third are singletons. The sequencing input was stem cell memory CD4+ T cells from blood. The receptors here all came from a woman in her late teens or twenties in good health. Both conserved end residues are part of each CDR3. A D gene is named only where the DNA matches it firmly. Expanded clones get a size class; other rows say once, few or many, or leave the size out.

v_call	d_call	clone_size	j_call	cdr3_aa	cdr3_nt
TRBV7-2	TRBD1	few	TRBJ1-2	CASTIGTGNNYGYTF	TGTGCCAGCACAATTGGGACAGGAAACAACTATGGCTACACCTTC
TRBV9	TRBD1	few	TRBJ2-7	CASSVVGQSYEQYF	TGTGCCAGCAGCGTAGTGGGACAGAGCTACGAGCAGTACTTC
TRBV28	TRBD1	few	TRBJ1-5	CASSEQGGLPSAQHF	TGTGCCAGCAGTGAACAGGGGGGGCTCCCCTCAGCCCAGCATTTT
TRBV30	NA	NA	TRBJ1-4	CAWSVGGLNEKLFF	TGTGCCTGGAGTGTAGGAGGGTTGAACGAAAAACTGTTTTTT
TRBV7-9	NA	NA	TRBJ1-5	CASSSTRNQPQHF	TGTGCCAGCAGCTCGACAAGGAATCAGCCCCAGCATTTT
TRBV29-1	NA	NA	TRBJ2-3	CSVSQAASTDTQYF	TGCAGCGTTTCCCAGGCCGCTAGCACAGATACGCAGTATTTT
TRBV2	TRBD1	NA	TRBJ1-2	CASSDNWDRGDVSYGYTF	TGTGCCAGCAGTGACAACTGGGACAGGGGAGACGTAAGCTATGGCTACACCTTC
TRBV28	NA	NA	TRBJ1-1	CASSLPLDSLPEAFF	TGTGCCAGCAGTTTGCCCCTAGACAGTCTCCCTGAAGCTTTCTTT
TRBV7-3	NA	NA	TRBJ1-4	CASSRGQKLFF	TGTGCCAGCAGCCGGGGTCAAAAACTGTTTTTT
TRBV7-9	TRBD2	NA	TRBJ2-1	CASSLLGLAGGVTGEQFF	TGTGCCAGCAGCTTACTGGGACTAGCGGGAGGAGTCACCGGTGAGCAGTTCTTC
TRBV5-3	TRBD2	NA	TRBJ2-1	CARRTVAGRYNEQFF	TGTGCCAGAAGGACCGTAGCGGGTCGGTACAATGAGCAGTTCTTC